Listed below are T cell receptor beta chains from one sample, sequenced in a study of blood T cell repertoires in COVID-19. Measured with immunoSEQ multiplex PCR; TCRdb has only the in-frame clones, and not every one. The table shows over 250,000 clones, with 75% to 90% occurring only once. The specimen sequenced was PBMCs or T cells enriched from blood (not recorded which). The receptors were gathered from a middle-aged man who had recovered from COVID-19. CDR3s include the opening cysteine and the closing phenylalanine or tryptophan. A D gene is named only where the DNA matches it firmly. Not every row has a clone size; where given, it reads once, few, many or a size class.

cdr3_nt: TGTGCCAGCAGTGCCCCCGGGACTAGCGGGAACGAGCAGTACTTC
cdr3_aa: CASSAPGTSGNEQYF
v_call: TRBV28
cdr3_length: 15
clone_size: NA
d_call: TRBD2
j_call: TRBJ2-7

cdr3_nt: TGTGCCAGCAGTGAGGGAGCTCGCAGCTCCTACAATGAGCAGTTCTTC
cdr3_aa: CASSEGARSSYNEQFF
v_call: TRBV25-1
cdr3_length: 16
clone_size: NA
d_call: NA
j_call: TRBJ2-1

cdr3_nt: TGTGCCAGCAGCACGGGACCCAGGGGGCGGCTTTATAGCAATCAGCCCCAGCATTTT
cdr3_aa: CASSTGPRGRLYSNQPQHF
v_call: TRBV5-5
cdr3_length: 19
clone_size: NA
d_call: TRBD1
j_call: TRBJ1-5

cdr3_nt: TGTGCCAGCAGACCCGGGACTAGTGAAGAGACCCAGTACTTC
cdr3_aa: CASRPGTSEETQYF
v_call: TRBV2
cdr3_length: 14
clone_size: NA
d_call: TRBD2
j_call: TRBJ2-5

cdr3_nt: TGTGCCAGCAGCCTCCCAGCGGGAGGTCCCTACAATGAGCAGTTCTTC
cdr3_aa: CASSLPAGGPYNEQFF
v_call: TRBV5-5
cdr3_length: 16
clone_size: NA
d_call: TRBD2
j_call: TRBJ2-1

cdr3_nt: TGTGCCAGCAGCCAAGGAAGCGGACTAGCGGATACCTACGAGCAGTACTTC
cdr3_aa: CASSQGSGLADTYEQYF
v_call: TRBV3-1/TRBV3-2
cdr3_length: 17
clone_size: NA
d_call: TRBD2
j_call: TRBJ2-7

cdr3_nt: TGCGCCAGCAGTGAGTCGACTTGGTTTGGACAGGGGGCTTCTCCACCTGAAAACATTCAGTACTTC
cdr3_aa: CASSESTWFGQGASPPENIQYF
v_call: TRBV10-2
cdr3_length: 22
clone_size: NA
d_call: TRBD1
j_call: TRBJ2-4

cdr3_nt: TGCGCCAGCAGCCTCGGGCCGGGGGACCGCTCCTACGAGCAGTACTTC
cdr3_aa: CASSLGPGDRSYEQYF
v_call: TRBV5-1
cdr3_length: 16
clone_size: NA
d_call: NA
j_call: TRBJ2-7

cdr3_nt: TGCGCCAGCAGCCCAGTGGGACAGGGGGCCGATGAGCAGTTCTTC
cdr3_aa: CASSPVGQGADEQFF
v_call: TRBV4-3
cdr3_length: 15
clone_size: NA
d_call: TRBD1
j_call: TRBJ2-1

cdr3_nt: TGTGCCAGCAGCTTACCCGACACTAGCGGAGCAGCGAACACCGGGGAGCTGTTTTTT
cdr3_aa: CASSLPDTSGAANTGELFF
v_call: TRBV7-3
cdr3_length: 19
clone_size: NA
d_call: TRBD2
j_call: TRBJ2-2

cdr3_nt: TGTGCCAGCAGTCCCCGTTCGACTGCAACTAATGAAAAACTGTTTTTT
cdr3_aa: CASSPRSTATNEKLFF
v_call: TRBV28
cdr3_length: 16
clone_size: NA
d_call: NA
j_call: TRBJ1-4

cdr3_nt: TGTGCCAGCAGCTTACGGGGGGGACTAAACACCGGGGAGCTGTTTTTT
cdr3_aa: CASSLRGGLNTGELFF
v_call: TRBV11-3
cdr3_length: 16
clone_size: NA
d_call: TRBD2
j_call: TRBJ2-2

cdr3_nt: TGTGCCAGCAGCCCTACCGGGAGAGCTCGCGAGCAGTACTTC
cdr3_aa: CASSPTGRAREQYF
v_call: TRBV14
cdr3_length: 14
clone_size: NA
d_call: NA
j_call: TRBJ2-7

cdr3_nt: TGTGCCAGCAGTTGGGCACAGATCAATGAGCAGTTCTTC
cdr3_aa: CASSWAQINEQFF
v_call: TRBV7-2
cdr3_length: 13
clone_size: NA
d_call: NA
j_call: TRBJ2-1

cdr3_nt: TGTGCCAGCAAGCCATCAGGGTCTGTAAATCAGCCCCAGCATTTT
cdr3_aa: CASKPSGSVNQPQHF
v_call: TRBV7-2
cdr3_length: 15
clone_size: NA
d_call: NA
j_call: TRBJ1-5

cdr3_nt: TGTGCCAGCAGTGAAGGGGTCGAGGAGAACTACGAGCAGTACTTC
cdr3_aa: CASSEGVEENYEQYF
v_call: TRBV2
cdr3_length: 15
clone_size: once
d_call: NA
j_call: TRBJ2-7

cdr3_nt: TGTGCCAGCAGCTCCCATACCAGCGGGAGTGAGACCCAGTACTTC
cdr3_aa: CASSSHTSGSETQYF
v_call: TRBV6-2/TRBV6-3
cdr3_length: 15
clone_size: NA
d_call: TRBD2
j_call: TRBJ2-5

cdr3_nt: TGTGCCAGCAGTTACCGATCGATTCGAGACAACAATTACAATGAGCAGTTCTTC
cdr3_aa: CASSYRSIRDNNYNEQFF
v_call: TRBV6-2/TRBV6-3
cdr3_length: 18
clone_size: NA
d_call: NA
j_call: TRBJ2-1

cdr3_nt: TGCGCCAGCAGCTTGGTTGGACAGGCCTCTTCTGGCGAGCAGTACTTC
cdr3_aa: CASSLVGQASSGEQYF
v_call: TRBV5-1
cdr3_length: 16
clone_size: NA
d_call: TRBD1
j_call: TRBJ2-7

cdr3_nt: TGTGCCAGCAGCCAAGATGCGGAGACCCAGTACTTC
cdr3_aa: CASSQDAETQYF
v_call: TRBV3-1/TRBV3-2
cdr3_length: 12
clone_size: NA
d_call: NA
j_call: TRBJ2-5

cdr3_nt: TGCGCCAGCAGCCAATGGTCAGGGGCATTCAGTGAGCAGTTCTTC
cdr3_aa: CASSQWSGAFSEQFF
v_call: TRBV4-3
cdr3_length: 15
clone_size: once
d_call: NA
j_call: TRBJ2-1

cdr3_nt: TGTGCCAGCAGCTTAGAGGCCAGGGGGCGCACCGGGGAGCTGTTTTTT
cdr3_aa: CASSLEARGRTGELFF
v_call: TRBV7-6
cdr3_length: 16
clone_size: once
d_call: TRBD1
j_call: TRBJ2-2

cdr3_nt: TGTGCCAGCAGCCAAGTGATGTTTGCAGGGGAAGAGACCCAGTACTTC
cdr3_aa: CASSQVMFAGEETQYF
v_call: TRBV3-1/TRBV3-2
cdr3_length: 16
clone_size: once
d_call: NA
j_call: TRBJ2-5

cdr3_nt: TGTGCCAGCAGCTTAACCGGACAGGGCACTGAAGCTTTCTTT
cdr3_aa: CASSLTGQGTEAFF
v_call: TRBV7-3
cdr3_length: 14
clone_size: NA
d_call: TRBD1
j_call: TRBJ1-1

cdr3_nt: TGTGCCAGCAGTTATCGACAGAGAGATGAAAAACTGTTTTTT
cdr3_aa: CASSYRQRDEKLFF
v_call: TRBV6-2/TRBV6-3
cdr3_length: 14
clone_size: NA
d_call: NA
j_call: TRBJ1-4